The 8 T cell receptor beta chains given below trace back to one sample, sequenced in a study of shared clonotypes between healthy human individuals. Produced via immunoSEQ multiplex PCR; TCRdb's table is partial and in-frame only. This sample has under 1,100,000 clones, with about four fifths found just once. What was sequenced was memory CD4+ T cells from PBMCs. Regarding subset: CD45RA-negative fraction. These receptors originate from a man between 18 and 35 years old in good health. Some clones in this sample may be carry-over from other donors' samples.

This clone was counted a few times. Other DNA sequences in this sample translate to the same CDR3. The chain joins TRBV28 to TRBJ1-5; 9 bases match TRBD1. Trimming took 4 bases from V and 7 from J; bases not matched to a gene: 2. Looked up from germline, CDR1 is MDHEN and CDR2 is SYDVKM. The CDR3 loop spans 13 amino acids. CDR3 sequence (DNA): TGTGCCAGCAGTTGGGACAGGGCCCAGCCCCAGCATTTT. Its protein product is CASSWDRAQPQHF.

V and J are TRBV29-1 and TRBJ2-7; D call uncertain. V was trimmed by 4 bases and J by 2 bases, leaving 6 bases between them. The V gene's germline CDR1 is SQVTM and CDR2 ANQGSEA. The CDR3 totals 11 residues. CDR3 protein: CSVGVTYEQYF. As DNA, the CDR3 is TGCAGCGTTGGGGTTACCTACGAGCAGTACTTC.

The genes are TRBV5-5 and TRBJ1-2, with D unresolved. Trimming pared 0 bases from V and 5 bases from J, leaving 8 bases between. Looked up from germline, CDR1 is SGHKS and CDR2 is YYEKEE (reference sequence). CDR3 length: 13 residues. CDR3 loop: CASSLGSGYGYTF. CDR3 bases: TGTGCCAGCAGCTTGGGCTCAGGTTATGGCTACACCTTC.

The chain carries TRBV16 and TRBJ1-2; tentatively, D is TRBD1 (6 bases). This CDR3 comprises 16 residues. Trimming stripped 3 bases from V and 0 bases from J, with 14 bases between. Germline V gene data show CDR1 as KGHSY and CDR2 as FQNENV. CDR3 coding DNA: TGTGCCAGCAGCCATAGGACAGTAAAAGCTAACTATGGCTACACCTTC. Translated: CASSHRTVKANYGYTF.

Regarding this clone: The sample carries other DNA sequences with the same CDR3. The V and J genes are TRBV9 and TRBJ1-2; D unclear. The CDR3 extends over 14 amino acids. Between the trimmed V and J ends, which lost 2 bases and 1 base, there was a span of 9 bases. Germline V gives CDR1 SGDLS, CDR2 YYNGEE. CDR3 in amino acids: CASSVVGSNYGYTF. CDR3 DNA sequence: TGTGCCAGCAGCGTTGTGGGGAGTAACTATGGCTACACCTTC.

This clone has more than one count but fewer than ten. Within the sample, other DNA sequences also encode this same CDR3. The chain uses TRBV5-1 and TRBJ1-1; D ambiguous. V lost 7 bases and J 4 bases, leaving 11 bases between the germline ends. The CDR3 loop spans 12 amino acids. Per germline, CDR1 SGHRS and CDR2 YFSETQ. The CDR3 DNA is TGCGCCAGCTCTTTCCCCGGCACTGAAGCTTTCTTT. Its protein is CASSFPGTEAFF.

The V call is TRBV30, the J call TRBJ1-5; 7 nucleotides align to TRBD1. The CDR3 length is 16 residues. V lost 5 bases to trimming and J lost 3 bases; unmatched junction nucleotides: 13. The germline V gene has CDR1 GTSNPN and CDR2 SVGIG (reference sequence). In DNA, the CDR3 is TGTGCCTGGCCCCTCAAGGAAGGGGGCCCCAATCAGCCCCAGCATTTT. This gives the protein CAWPLKEGGPNQPQHF.

The CDR3 nucleotides are TGTGCCAGCAGCTTGTTACGGAGCAATCAGCCCCAGCATTTT. It yields the protein CASSLLRSNQPQHF. The rearrangement joins TRBV7-8 to TRBJ1-5; the D is unclear. Germline assignment: CDR1 SGHVS and CDR2 FQNEAQ. This CDR3 region has 14 residues. Deletions cut 3 bases from V and 1 base from J, with 7 bases between.